Shown below are 25 T cell receptor beta chains from a single sample sequenced in a study of PD-1 blockade in classical Hodgkin lymphoma. Repertoires were generated with immunoSEQ multiplex PCR, while TCRdb's copy carries only in-frame clones and drops some. The table shows 8,000 to 10,000 clones, with approximately 72% occurring only once. Stated time point: cycle 4 day 1 (C4D1), after less than 7 weeks of nivolumab. Each and every patient relapsed after autologous stem cell transplantation, and patients got differing brentuximab vedotin exposure. Magnetic negative selection was used to purify CD4+ T cells from PBMCs that had been thawed. This specimen consisted of CD4+ T cells from blood, obtained before the fourth cycle of nivolumab. The receptors stem from a human donor with classical Hodgkin lymphoma.

This clone is termed medium-sized. The rearrangement uses TRBV9 and TRBJ1-1, with a possible D match to TRBD1 (5 bases). The CDR3 contains 15 residues. The germline V and J ends were trimmed by 1 base and 6 bases, with 16 bases remaining between them. The V gene's germline CDR1 is SGDLS and CDR2 YYNGEE. The CDR3 sequence: CASSVNEGRIAEAFF. CDR3 sequence (DNA): TGTGCCAGCAGCGTAAATGAGGGACGAATCGCTGAAGCTTTCTTT.

The chain recombines TRBV5-1 with TRBJ1-1, with D maybe TRBD1 (5 bases). CDR3 size: 14 residues. Germline V CDR1 and CDR2: SGHRS, YFSETQ. V lost 0 bases and J 6 bases, leaving 12 bases between the germline ends. The CDR3 is CASSLDAPGAEAFF. In nucleotides, the CDR3 is TGCGCCAGCAGCTTGGACGCCCCGGGGGCTGAAGCTTTCTTT.

Only one count was recorded for this clone. The V and J genes are TRBV2 and TRBJ2-3, with 7 bases aligning to TRBD2. The germline V gene has CDR1 SNHLY and CDR2 FYNNEI. This CDR3 has 14 amino acids. V trimming: 3 bases; J trimming: 4 bases; junction bases outside the gene matches: 4. CDR3 DNA sequence: TGTGCCAGCAGTGACGGGGGGACCGCAGATACGCAGTATTTT. Its protein product is CASSDGGTADTQYF.

The chain links TRBV6-5 to TRBJ2-2; D is perhaps TRBD1 or TRBD2 (5 bases each). V was cut by 6 bases and J by 4 bases, with 12 bases left in between. The CDR3 is made up of 14 amino acids. CDR1 is MNHEY and CDR2 is SVGAGI in the germline V gene. Here the CDR3 DNA reads TGTGCCAGCAGGCCCGGGACGATCACCGGGGAGCTGTTTTTT. Its protein product is CASRPGTITGELFF.

The chain joins TRBV5-4 to TRBJ1-6, with D possibly TRBD1 on 6 matching bases. V lost 4 bases to trimming and J lost 6 bases, with 11 bases between them. Germline-derived CDR1 and CDR2 are SGHNT and YYREEE (reference sequence). The CDR3 is 14 residues long. The CDR3 DNA follows: TGTGCCAGCAGCATCGACAGGCTTAATTCACCCCTCCACTTT. This encodes CASSIDRLNSPLHF.

The chain combines TRBV7-3 with TRBJ2-7; 8 nucleotides match TRBD1. Germline V gene data show CDR1 as SGHTA and CDR2 as FQGTGA. V lost 5 bases, J lost 4 bases, and 7 bases stayed unmatched. The CDR3 runs to 14 residues. CDR3 region: CASSLTGDGYEQYF. The CDR3 region has the DNA TGTGCCAGCAGCCTGACAGGGGATGGGTACGAGCAGTACTTC.

This chain links TRBV2 with TRBJ2-1; 10 nucleotides line up with TRBD2. CDR1 and CDR2 (germline): SNHLY, FYNNEI. After removal of 6 bases from V and 6 bases from J, the junction contained 8 bases not matched to a gene. This CDR3 spans 15 amino acids. The CDR3: CASSAGTSESNEQFF. CDR3 bases: TGTGCCAGCAGCGCCGGGACTAGCGAATCCAATGAGCAGTTCTTC.

The rearrangement joins TRBV6-5 to TRBJ1-3; D not resolved. There are 13 residues in the CDR3. Trimming left V 5 bases short and J 7 bases short, with 12 bases between. Per germline, CDR1 MNHEY and CDR2 SVGAGI. Written as DNA, the CDR3 is TGTGCCAGCAGTGGGGTCCCCGGGAACACCATATATTTT. This translates into CASSGVPGNTIYF.

V gene TRBV2 combines with J gene TRBJ1-6; D remains unclear. The length of the CDR3 is 12 residues. In germline, CDR1 is SNHLY, CDR2 FYNNEI. The V end lost 4 bases, the J end lost 9 bases, and 7 bases lay between the germline ends. CDR3 region: CASSVRFSPLHF. The DNA of the CDR3 is TGTGCCAGCAGTGTAAGGTTTTCACCCCTCCACTTT.

The rearrangement joins TRBV29-1 to TRBJ1-1, with TRBD1 identical over 9 bases. Germline V gives CDR1 SQVTM, CDR2 ANQGSEA. CDR3 length: 12 amino acids. The ends lost 6 bases at V and 5 bases at J; junction bases unmatched: 4. DNA for the CDR3: TGCAGCGTCGGGACAGGGAGAACTGAAGCTTTCTTT. It codes for CSVGTGRTEAFF. Complete variable domain (other parts from reference TRBV29-1 and TRBJ1-1): SAVISQKPSRDICQRGTSLTIQCQVDSQVTMMFWYRQQPGQSLTLIATANQGSEATYESGFVIDKFPISRPNLTFSTLTVSNMSPEDSSIYLCSVGTGRTEAFFGQGTRLTVV.

The genes are TRBV4-2 and TRBJ2-3; D gene unclear. The CDR3 totals 12 residues. V lost 0 bases and J 7 bases, leaving 5 bases between the germline ends. Germline V lookup: CDR1 LGHNA, CDR2 YNFKEQ. In DNA, the CDR3 is TGTGCCAGCAGCCAAGATAGGAATACGCAGTATTTT. Translated: CASSQDRNTQYF.

The chain combines TRBV5-8 with TRBJ1-1, with D possibly matching TRBD1 (6 bases). Germline loops: CDR1 SGHTS, CDR2 YDEGEE. V dropped 4 bases and J dropped 0 bases, with 13 bases sitting between them. The CDR3 has 15 amino acids. For the CDR3, the DNA is TGTGCCAGCAGCAGTCAGGGGACCTTGAACACTGAAGCTTTCTTT. Encoded protein: CASSSQGTLNTEAFF.

The chain has TRBV2 and TRBJ1-3; maybe TRBD1 (6 bases). V lost 6 bases to trimming and J lost 4 bases, with 16 bases between them. The germline V gene has CDR1 SNHLY and CDR2 FYNNEI. CDR3 length: 15 residues. The CDR3 reads CASRNGWDIGNTIYF. The CDR3 region has the DNA TGTGCCAGCAGGAACGGATGGGACATCGGAAACACCATATATTTT.

This rearrangement joins TRBV15 to TRBJ2-1; the D gene is possibly TRBD1 (6 bases). V gave up 9 bases and J gave up 4 bases, with 16 bases separating them. CDR1 is LNHNV, CDR2 YYDKDF, per germline (reference sequence). The CDR3 runs 14 residues. CDR3 in DNA: TGTGCCACAGGAGAGCTCCAGGGGTACAATGAGCAGTTCTTC. Protein: CATGELQGYNEQFF.

The chain joins TRBV10-3 to TRBJ1-5; 11 bases match TRBD1. The J segment lost 6 bases and the V segment lost 6 bases, leaving 13 bases of the junction unmatched. Germline V gene data show CDR1 as ENHRY and CDR2 as SYGVKD. The CDR3 covers 17 residues. Here the CDR3 DNA reads TGTGCCATCAGGTACCGACGGACAGGGGGCCTTACTCAGCCCCAGCATTTT. This codes for CAIRYRRTGGLTQPQHF.

This clone was recorded a few times. This sequence joins TRBV2 and TRBJ2-3; D gene unclear. V lost 6 bases and J 5 bases, leaving 9 bases between the germline ends. The V gene's germline CDR1 is SNHLY and CDR2 FYNNEI. This CDR3 has 12 amino acids. The CDR3 here is CASSYVEDTQYF. In DNA form, the CDR3 reads TGTGCCAGCAGCTATGTGGAAGATACGCAGTATTTT.

The V gene is TRBV6-5, the J gene TRBJ1-5, with D possibly being TRBD1 (5 bases). Trimming pared 6 bases from V and 1 base from J, leaving 10 bases between. Germline loops: CDR1 MNHEY, CDR2 SVGAGI. The CDR3 is 14 residues long. This CDR3 is CASSWDRSNQPQHF. The CDR3 region has the DNA TGTGCCAGCAGCTGGGACCGAAGCAATCAGCCCCAGCATTTT.

The V gene is TRBV7-9, the J gene TRBJ2-5, with TRBD1 identical over 7 bases. The germline CDR1 and CDR2 sequences are SEHNR and FQNEAQ (reference sequence). This CDR3 contains 16 residues. Unmatched junction bases numbered 10, after V lost 2 bases and J lost 4 bases. The CDR3 nucleotides read TGTGCCAGCAGCTTATTACCGACAGGGTTGGGAGAGACCCAGTACTTC. This gives the protein CASSLLPTGLGETQYF. Based on the CDR3 plus reference TRBV7-9 and TRBJ2-5, the full variable domain is DTGVSQNPRHKITKRGQNVTFRCDPISEHNRLYWYRQTLGQGPEFLTYFQNEAQLEKSRLLSDRFSAERPKGSFSTLEIQRTEQGDSAMYLCASSLLPTGLGETQYFGPGTRLLVL.

This sequence joins TRBV5-1 and TRBJ2-2, with D perhaps TRBD2 (5 bases). V was trimmed by 0 bases and J by 1 base, leaving 10 bases between them. Germline V gene sequence: CDR1 SGHRS, CDR2 YFSETQ. The CDR3 totals 16 residues. The CDR3 region is CASSLAPAGNTGELFF. CDR3 DNA: TGCGCCAGCAGCTTGGCCCCGGCGGGGAACACCGGGGAGCTGTTTTTT.

This chain joins TRBV29-1 and TRBJ1-1; 10 nucleotides align to TRBD1. Germline CDR1 reads SQVTM; CDR2 reads ANQGSEA. V was pared by 7 bases and J by 1 base, with 0 bases of the junction left unmatched. The CDR3 totals 12 residues. As DNA, the CDR3 is TGCAGCGGGGACAGGGGGAACACTGAAGCTTTCTTT. As protein: CSGDRGNTEAFF.

The rearrangement uses TRBV5-1 and TRBJ2-1; 8 nucleotides line up with TRBD1. There are 15 residues in the CDR3. Germline assignment: CDR1 SGHRS and CDR2 YFSETQ. J was trimmed by 7 bases and V by 2 bases; bases with no gene match: 8. CDR3 residues: CASSFRQGAGNEQFF. For the CDR3, the DNA is TGCGCCAGCAGCTTTCGTCAGGGGGCGGGGAATGAGCAGTTCTTC.

The J gene is TRBJ2-6, the V gene TRBV5-1; TRBD1 might be the D (5 bases). V was clipped by 0 bases and J by 4 bases, with 8 bases between them. This CDR3 contains 15 residues. Germline CDR1 SGHRS, CDR2 YFSETQ. The CDR3 region is CASSLGGYGANVLTF. The CDR3 nucleotides are TGCGCCAGCAGCTTGGGGGGCTACGGGGCCAACGTCCTGACTTTC.

The chain combines TRBV20-1 with TRBJ1-1, with unresolved D. The V end lost 6 bases, the J end lost 11 bases, and 16 bases lay between the germline ends. This CDR3 is built from 11 residues. The germline V gene has CDR1 DFQATT and CDR2 SNEGSKA (reference sequence). The CDR3 reads CSATDRRGAFF. Written as DNA, the CDR3 is TGCAGTGCCACGGACCGGCGTGGGGCTTTCTTT.

The J gene is TRBJ2-1, the V gene TRBV4-1, with 13 bases lining up with TRBD2. This CDR3 is built from 14 residues. V lost 5 bases to trimming and J lost 10 bases; unmatched junction nucleotides: 5. Looked up from germline, CDR1 is MGHRA and CDR2 is YSYEKL. CDR3 amino acids: CASSAPGLAGEQFF. In DNA, the CDR3 is TGCGCCAGCAGCGCTCCGGGACTAGCGGGGGAGCAGTTCTTC.

The chain has TRBV7-2 and TRBJ2-3; D not resolved. The CDR3 consists of 13 residues. Germline assignment: CDR1 SGHTA and CDR2 FQGNSA. V lost 5 bases and J 6 bases, leaving 12 bases between the germline ends. Here the CDR3 reads CASSARDRDTQYF. In DNA form, the CDR3 reads TGTGCCAGCAGCGCCCGCGACCGGGATACGCAGTATTTT.